The T cell receptor (beta chain) described here comes from a study of blood T cells in healthy people across ages. This CDR3 region has 10 residues. Germline values: CDR1 GTSNPN, CDR2 SVGIG (reference sequence). V was cut by 5 bases and J by 2 bases, with 3 bases left in between. Only a few counts were recorded for this clonotype. Its target is unknown. General study findings and limits: Donors of long life had a larger count of naive CD4+ cells and greater diversity than aged donors. With donor CMV status unknown, expanded clonotype changes were possibly confounded.

Primers used in a second PCR of roughly 6 to 11 cycles were a sample-barcoded 5' primer and a J-beta primer mix. A 12-random-nucleotide template-switch adaptor tagged each cDNA molecule. CDR3-containing paired-end reads numbered at least 2.5 million in each sample. MiXCR, applied by TCRdb to the 5' RACE reads, yields one record per CDR3 protein. Of about 720,000 distinct CDR3 sequences in the sample, 20% to 25% are singletons; the top ten hold less than 25%. Sequencing used blood. The receptor was derived from a man aged 65 to 85 in good health. The chain carries TRBV30 and TRBJ1-1, with D uncertain. In DNA, the CDR3 is TGTGCCTGGCGAAACACTGAAGCTTTCTTT. It specifies CAWRNTEAFF. Filled out from reference TRBV30 and TRBJ1-1, the complete variable domain reads SQTIHQWPATLVQPVGSPLSLECTVEGTSNPNLYWYRQAAGRGLQLLFYSVGIGQISSEVPQNLSASRPQDRQFILSSKKLLLSDSGFYLCAWRNTEAFFGQGTRLTVV.